Following are 27 T cell receptor beta chains from one sample sequenced in a study of response to subunit inactivated influenza vaccine. TCRdb re-called the RT-PCR reads through MiXCR, storing one row per CDR3 protein. The sample lists 610,000 or so distinct CDR3 sequences; around 13% were seen once. The source was PBMCs from blood, collected 11 to 12 days after vaccination. These TCRs come from a man in his fifties who received an inactivated influenza vaccine.

The chain employs TRBV15 and TRBJ2-7; unclear D gene. Germline CDR1 is LNHNV and CDR2 is YYDKDF (reference sequence). The CDR3 is made up of 15 amino acids. V dropped 0 bases and J dropped 0 bases, with 9 bases sitting between them. CDR3 DNA: TGTGCCACCAGCAGAGAGGACCACAGCTCCTACGAGCAGTACTTC. Translation: CATSREDHSSYEQYF.

This clonotype was found a few times. V is TRBV5-1 and J is TRBJ2-2; D might be TRBD1 (6 bases). Germline V CDR1 and CDR2: SGHRS, YFSETQ. This CDR3 region has 13 residues. V was pared by 4 bases and J by 7 bases, with 11 bases between. The CDR3, as DNA: TGCGCCAGCAGCGGGGACAACCGCGGGGAGCTGTTTTTT. It translates to CASSGDNRGELFF.

This clonotype was seen only once. The CDR3 DNA sequence: TGTGCCAGCAGCGTAGAATCCACTAGCGATTCCTACGAGCAGTACTTC. Protein: CASSVESTSDSYEQYF. The rearrangement uses TRBV9 and TRBJ2-7; TRBD2 matches 7 bases. Germline loops: CDR1 SGDLS, CDR2 YYNGEE. V shed 0 bases, J shed 1 base, and the junction held 7 bases outside the gene matches. The CDR3 runs 16 residues.

This clonotype has only a few counts. The CDR3 spells CASSQDGGGYSTDTQYF. As DNA, the CDR3 is TGCGCCAGCAGCCAAGATGGAGGGGGTTACAGCACAGATACGCAGTATTTT. The chain employs TRBV4-3 and TRBJ2-3; perhaps D is TRBD1 or TRBD2 (6 bases each). This CDR3 spans 17 amino acids. Trimming took off 0 bases at V and 0 bases at J, with 13 bases between the two ends. The germline V gene has CDR1 LGHNA and CDR2 YSLEER.

The chain combines TRBV25-1 with TRBJ1-1; TRBD1 might be the D (6 bases). The germline V gene encodes CDR1 MGHDK and CDR2 SYGVNS. Trimming pared 7 bases from V and 1 base from J, leaving 16 bases between. The CDR3 runs 15 residues. Here the CDR3 reads CASTRTGGANTEAFF. CDR3 sequence (DNA): TGTGCCAGCACTAGAACGGGGGGCGCGAACACTGAAGCTTTCTTT.

This clonotype has at least ten counts. The genes are TRBV12-3 or TRBV12-4 and TRBJ1-2, with 7 bases aligning to TRBD1. Trimming removed 6 bases from V and 6 bases from J; junction bases left unmatched: 4. This CDR3 is 12 amino acids long. CDR3 residues: CASRTGTDGYTF. In DNA form, the CDR3 reads TGTGCCAGCAGAACCGGGACAGATGGCTACACCTTC.

This clonotype has a count of ten or more. The chain recombines TRBV15 with TRBJ2-1; D unresolved. Germline CDR1 and CDR2: LNHNV and YYDKDF (reference sequence). This CDR3 is 13 amino acids long. Trimming took 4 bases from V and 0 from J, leaving 4 bases between them. The CDR3 here is CATSNRSYNEQFF. The CDR3 DNA follows: TGTGCCACCAGCAACCGCTCCTACAATGAGCAGTTCTTC.

The chain couples TRBV28 to TRBJ1-5; TRBD1 aligns across 8 bases. The CDR3 contains 19 residues. Germline V CDR1 and CDR2: MDHEN, SYDVKM. The ends lost 7 bases at V and 4 bases at J; junction bases unmatched: 21. The CDR3 loop is CASTNPPGIWTGKNQPQHF. CDR3 DNA: TGTGCCAGCACCAATCCCCCCGGGATTTGGACAGGGAAGAATCAGCCCCAGCATTTT.

The chain uses TRBV4-3 and TRBJ2-3; no firm D call. Germline CDR1 LGHNA, CDR2 YSLEER. V was pared by 1 base and J by 8 bases, with 13 bases between. This CDR3 is built from 14 residues. The CDR3 loop reads CASSQGATVGTQYF. In DNA, the CDR3 is TGCGCCAGCAGCCAAGGGGCGACGGTGGGTACGCAGTATTTT.

This clonotype was found once. The chain employs TRBV10-3 and TRBJ2-7; possibly TRBD1 for D (6 bases). The CDR3 consists of 16 residues. V lost 5 bases and J lost 0, with 17 bases in between. Germline V gene sequence: CDR1 ENHRY, CDR2 SYGVKD. The CDR3 sequence: CAISSSGTTSSYEQYF. The CDR3 DNA follows: TGTGCCATCAGTTCCTCCGGGACAACGAGCTCCTACGAGCAGTACTTC.

This clonotype was detected only a few times. In DNA form, the CDR3 reads TGCGCCAGCAGCCAAGGACTCCCTCAAGCGGGGGGCTTTTACGAGCAGTACTTC. It translates to CASSQGLPQAGGFYEQYF. The chain is built from TRBV4-3 and TRBJ2-7, with 9 positions matching TRBD2. CDR3 length equals 18 residues. Looked up from germline, CDR1 is LGHNA and CDR2 is YSLEER. Trimming removed 1 base from V and 4 bases from J; junction bases left unmatched: 14.

The table lists this clonotype with many counts. The chain has TRBV12-3 or TRBV12-4 and TRBJ2-1; 10 bases line up with TRBD1. The CDR3 sequence is 16 residues long. Trimming cost V 6 bases and J 8 bases; bases outside gene matches: 13. This CDR3 reads CASRVEFGQGGYEQFF. As DNA, the CDR3 is TGTGCCAGCAGAGTAGAGTTTGGACAGGGGGGTTATGAGCAGTTCTTC.

This clonotype has only a few counts. The J gene is TRBJ2-2, the V gene TRBV24-1; weak D call: TRBD2 (5 bases). CDR3 length equals 13 residues. Trimming took off 4 bases at V and 8 bases at J, with 10 bases between the two ends. From germline, CDR1 is KGHDR and CDR2 SFDVKD. The CDR3 sequence is CATSEWTGGELFF. The CDR3 bases are TGTGCCACCAGTGAGTGGACTGGAGGGGAGCTGTTTTTT.

This clonotype has more than one count but fewer than ten. The chain couples TRBV7-8 to TRBJ1-2; 9 bases map to TRBD1. CDR1 and CDR2 from the germline V gene are SGHVS and FQNEAQ. This CDR3 comprises 15 residues. The V and J ends lost 3 bases and 4 bases, in that order; junction bases with no gene match: 6. In nucleotides, the CDR3 is TGTGCCAGCAGCTTTAAACAGGGGGCGAGCTATGGCTACACCTTC. It codes for CASSFKQGASYGYTF.

This clonotype was found a few times. The rearrangement uses TRBV6-2 or TRBV6-3 and TRBJ2-3; TRBD1 matches 12 bases. The CDR3 covers 17 residues. Germline trimming cut 6 bases from V and 5 bases from J; bases unmatched to any gene: 12. Germline V gene lookup returns CDR1 MNHEY and CDR2 SVGEGT. In DNA form, the CDR3 reads TGTGCCAGCAGCGATCCTCCGGGACAGGGGGCAAGAGATACGCAGTATTTT. Amino acids: CASSDPPGQGARDTQYF.

The genes are TRBV11-1 and TRBJ2-3; 9 bases align to TRBD2. The CDR3 contains 14 residues. The junction had 6 bases not matched to a gene; V was cut back by 5 bases and J by 6 bases. Germline V gives CDR1 SGHAT, CDR2 FQDESV (reference sequence). The CDR3 DNA sequence: TGTGCCAGCAGCCGACTAGCGGATAAGGATACGCAGTATTTT. It is translated as CASSRLADKDTQYF.

V gene TRBV20-1 combines with J gene TRBJ2-3; D assignment may be TRBD1 or TRBD2 (6 bases each). Trimming removed 0 bases at V and 1 base at J, with 14 bases between. The CDR3 has 16 amino acids. Germline values: CDR1 DFQATT, CDR2 SNEGSKA (reference sequence). Written as DNA, the CDR3 is TGCAGTGCTAGAGATCTTTTGGGGGGCGGCACAGATACGCAGTATTTT. Residues: CSARDLLGGGTDTQYF.

This clonotype was detected only a few times. This sequence joins TRBV12-3 or TRBV12-4 and TRBJ2-2; 7 nucleotides match TRBD2. CDR3 size: 17 residues. Unmatched junction bases numbered 10, after V lost 5 bases and J lost 1 base. The CDR3: CASSPATGGGNTGELFF. The DNA of the CDR3 is TGTGCCAGCAGTCCCGCAACGGGGGGTGGGAACACCGGGGAGCTGTTTTTT.

The rearrangement links TRBV5-6 to TRBJ1-6, with 8 bases identical to TRBD1. The CDR3 consists of 15 residues. The germline CDR1 and CDR2 sequences are SGHDT and YYEEEE. The trim removed 4 bases at V and 8 bases at J, leaving 8 bases unmatched. This chain's CDR3 is CASSPIDRGHSPLHF. The CDR3 nucleotides read TGTGCCAGCAGCCCCATTGACAGGGGTCATTCACCCCTCCACTTT.

This clonotype has just a few counts. This chain connects TRBV7-6 to TRBJ2-1; 8 bases agree with TRBD2. The CDR3 extends over 14 amino acids. The junction had 8 bases not matched to a gene; V was cut back by 4 bases and J by 9 bases. Looked up from germline, CDR1 is SGHVS and CDR2 is FNYEAQ. The DNA for the CDR3 is TGTGCCAGCAGCTCCGGGACTAGAAAGGCTGAGCAGTTCTTC. It is translated as CASSSGTRKAEQFF.

The chain combines TRBV11-3 with TRBJ2-3; 9 bases are shared with TRBD2. Unmatched junction bases numbered 7, after V lost 1 base and J lost 2 bases. CDR3 length: 17 residues. Per the germline V gene, CDR1 is SGHNT and CDR2 is YENEEA. CDR3 coding DNA: TGTGCCAGCAGCTTAGGGGTGGCTAGCGGGAACACAGATACGCAGTATTTT. It translates to CASSLGVASGNTDTQYF.

This clonotype was detected a few times. V usage is TRBV12-3 or TRBV12-4 and J usage is TRBJ1-5; D not resolved. The CDR3 runs 12 residues. V dropped 3 bases and J dropped 10 bases, with 10 bases sitting between them. The CDR3 DNA follows: TGTGCCAGCAGTTTTCTCGGTAAACCCCAGCATTTT. Residues: CASSFLGKPQHF.

The genes are TRBV29-1 and TRBJ2-3; 7 bases are a match to TRBD1. The length of the CDR3 is 15 residues. The trim removed 5 bases at V and 4 bases at J, leaving 12 bases unmatched. Germline assignment: CDR1 SQVTM and CDR2 ANQGSEA. This CDR3 is CSVLTPAQGSDTQYF. CDR3 sequence (DNA): TGCAGCGTTCTTACCCCGGCACAGGGGTCAGATACGCAGTATTTT.

This clonotype was seen at least ten times. The chain couples TRBV12-3 or TRBV12-4 to TRBJ2-7; D is perhaps TRBD1 or TRBD2 (5 bases each). V was shortened by 5 bases and J by 1 base, with 21 bases between the two germline ends. The CDR3 is 17 residues long. The CDR3 coding sequence is TGTGCCAGCAGTCCATCTCGGGGCCAGTCCCAATCCTACGAGCAGTACTTC. Amino acids: CASSPSRGQSQSYEQYF.

In this sample, this clonotype turned up many times. The junction does not match germline at one end; this may be a read error. V gene TRBV7-7 combines with J gene TRBJ2-1, with a tentative D call TRBD1 (5 bases). The CDR3 has 14 residues. CDR1 is SSHAT and CDR2 is FNYEAQ in the germline V gene (reference sequence). This chain's CDR3 is CASSLLLEQAEQFF. The CDR3 DNA is TGTGCTAGCAGCTTATTATTAGAACAGGCCGAGCAGTTCTTC. The variable domain in full, with the rest retrieved from reference TRBV7-7 and TRBJ2-1, is GAGVSQSPRYKVTKRGQDVTLRCDPISSHATLYWYQQALGQGPEFLTYFNYEAQPDKSGLPSDRFSAERPEGSISTLTIQRTEQRDSAMYRCASSLLLEQAEQFFGPGTRLTVL.

Only a few counts were recorded for this clonotype. This chain uses TRBV27 with TRBJ1-2; a weak D match, TRBD1 (5 bases). The CDR3 sequence is 15 residues long. The ends were cut back, 2 bases at V and 7 bases at J, with 17 bases in the middle. The germline CDR1 and CDR2 sequences are MNHEY and SMNVEV (reference sequence). Here the CDR3 reads CASSLEQGQFAGYTF. For the CDR3, the DNA is TGTGCCAGCAGTTTAGAGCAGGGTCAATTCGCTGGCTACACCTTC.

There are a few counts of this clonotype. The V call is TRBV20-1, the J call TRBJ2-1; no clear D. Germline V gene sequence: CDR1 DFQATT, CDR2 SNEGSKA (reference sequence). This CDR3 comprises 15 residues. V lost 3 bases to trimming and J lost 8 bases, with 20 bases between them. CDR3 sequence: CSASPLGQTGYEQFF. The CDR3 DNA reads as TGCAGTGCTAGCCCGCTAGGCCAAACTGGATATGAGCAGTTCTTC.